The entry that follows covers one T cell receptor beta chain sequence. The junction shows a germline mismatch at one end, possibly a read error. The data were taken from a study of sequential checkpoint blockade in melanoma. The CDR3 is made up of 14 amino acids. CDR1 is MNHGY, CDR2 SAAAGT, per germline. This sample's treatment: randomized to nivolumab then ipilimumab (arm A) or the reverse (arm B). The table came from immunoSEQ multiplex PCR; TCRdb's copy has only in-frame clones and leaves some out. The table lists just under 2,500 clones, roughly a quarter of them singletons, with over 9.5% in the top ten.

This sequence was found in a human donor with melanoma. Sequenced here: tumor tissue (inferred from file names), sampled from a patient given nivolumab and ipilimumab in sequence. J is TRBJ2-5 and V is TRBV6-8, with 11 bases fitting TRBD2. CDR3 sequence reads: CAISPLAGEQTQYF. The CDR3 coding sequence is TGTGCCATCAGTCCACTAGCGGGAGAACAGACCCAGTACTTC.